Listed below are T cell receptor beta chains from one sample, sequenced in a study of blood T cell repertoires in COVID-19. Some clones are missing from TCRdb's copy, which holds only in-frame ones; the method was immunoSEQ multiplex PCR. The table has hundreds of thousands of clones, over 75% seen once. Sequencing was carried out using peripheral blood. The receptors come from a woman of 80 years or more with acute or convalescent COVID-19. Both conserved end residues are part of each CDR3. A D gene is named only where the DNA matches it firmly. Rows give clone size only sometimes, using once, few, many, or a class for an expanded clone.

J,size,V,D,DNA,CDR3
TRBJ2-7,NA,TRBV19,TRBD2,TGTGCCAGTAGTTCAAGGGGTAGCGGGAGATCCTACGAGCAGTACTTC,CASSSRGSGRSYEQYF
TRBJ2-1,NA,TRBV9,NA,TGTGCCAGCAGCGTAGGTGCTAGGTCCTACAATGAGCAGTTCTTC,CASSVGARSYNEQFF
TRBJ1-1,NA,TRBV5-1,NA,TGCGCCAGCAGCTTGGAAGGGGAGAACACTGAAGCTTTCTTT,CASSLEGENTEAFF
TRBJ2-3,NA,TRBV6-5,NA,TGTGCCAGCAGTTCACTAGCAGCAACAGATACGCAGTATTTT,CASSSLAATDTQYF
TRBJ2-7,NA,TRBV5-6,NA,TGTGCCAGCAGCCCCGGGACTTTCACTTCCTACGAGCAGTACTTC,CASSPGTFTSYEQYF
TRBJ2-5,NA,TRBV27,TRBD2,TGTGCCAGCAGAGTAAGCGGGGGGAGAAGAGAGACCCAGTACTTC,CASRVSGGRRETQYF
TRBJ2-2,NA,TRBV21-1,NA,TGTGCCAGCAGCAGACAGTACCGGGACTTAAACACCGGGGAGCTGTTTTTT,CASSRQYRDLNTGELFF
TRBJ2-1,once,TRBV12-5,TRBD2,TGTGCTACCCCCCCCTCGGGACTAGCGGTCAATGAGCAGTTCTTC,CATPPSGLAVNEQFF
TRBJ1-1,NA,TRBV4-2,NA,TGTGCCAGCATCAAAGCAGGGGCAAACACTGAAGCTTTCTTT,CASIKAGANTEAFF
TRBJ2-7,NA,TRBV29-1,TRBD1,TGCAGCGTTGTCTTCGGGACAGGGACCTACGAGCAGTACTTC,CSVVFGTGTYEQYF
TRBJ1-2,NA,TRBV5-5,TRBD1,TGTGCCAGCAGCTTGGAACAGGGGTACGGCTACACCTTC,CASSLEQGYGYTF